The rows below give T cell receptor beta chains drawn from one sample of a study of blood T cells in healthy people across ages. TCRdb processed the 5' RACE reads anew with MiXCR; each CDR3 protein has one entry. The repertoire includes about 1,500,000 distinct CDR3 sequences, 42% of them detected once, and roughly 8.2% sits in the top ten. The material sequenced was blood. These receptors were collected from a woman under 30 in good health. The CDR3 runs from the conserved cysteine through the conserved F or W. A D gene is named only where the DNA matches it firmly. Clone size is not always given. Where it is, it says once, few, many or a class for expanded clones.

D gene	clone size	V gene	J gene	CDR3 DNA	CDR3 protein
NA	NA	TRBV4-2	TRBJ2-1	TGTGCCAGCAGCCCCGGGACTGGCGGGAATAATGAGCAGTTCTTC	CASSPGTGGNNEQFF
TRBD1	NA	TRBV20-1	TRBJ2-3	TGCAGTGTAAGGGGACAGGGGGGAAAAGATACGCAGTATTTT	CSVRGQGGKDTQYF
NA	few	TRBV15	TRBJ2-2	TGTGCCACCGGCCTCCTGATCACCGGGGAGCTGTTTTTT	CATGLLITGELFF
NA	few	TRBV18	TRBJ1-1	TGTGCCAGCTCACTCAAAACAGGGATGCCGAACACTGAAGCTTTCTTT	CASSLKTGMPNTEAFF
TRBD1	few	TRBV19	TRBJ2-1	TGTGCCAGTAGTATGGGGGGACAGGGAAGTGAGCAGTTCTTC	CASSMGGQGSEQFF
NA	NA	TRBV2	TRBJ2-7	TGTGCCAGCAGTGTAGGGATCGACGCCTACGAGCAGTACTTC	CASSVGIDAYEQYF
NA	NA	TRBV12-3/TRBV12-4	TRBJ1-2	TGTGCCAGCAGTCGACAGGATTATTATGGCTACACCTTC	CASSRQDYYGYTF
TRBD1	few	TRBV29-1	TRBJ2-1	TGCAGCGTTAGGACAGGGGACCTTTACAATGAGCAGTTCTTC	CSVRTGDLYNEQFF
NA	NA	TRBV7-9	TRBJ2-1	TGTGCCAGCAGTTCTAACCGGGATGAGCAGTTCTTC	CASSSNRDEQFF
TRBD1	NA	TRBV7-2	TRBJ2-3	TGTGCCAGCAGCGGGACAGGGGTCAACACAGATACGCAGTATTTT	CASSGTGVNTDTQYF
TRBD2	NA	TRBV14	TRBJ2-7	TGTGCCAGCAGCCACGGCCTGAGCGGGGATGACTACGAGCAGTACTTC	CASSHGLSGDDYEQYF
TRBD2	few	TRBV15	TRBJ2-1	TGTGCCACCAGCACGGGGACTAGCGGGAGCAATGAGCAGTTCTTC	CATSTGTSGSNEQFF
NA	NA	TRBV5-1	TRBJ2-4	TGCGCCAGGACTATAGCCAAAAACATTCAGTACTTC	CARTIAKNIQYF
NA	NA	TRBV4-1	TRBJ2-5	TGCGCCAGCAGCCAGTCCTGGGGTAACCAAGAGACCCAGTACTTC	CASSQSWGNQETQYF
NA	NA	TRBV30	TRBJ2-3	TGTGCCTGGAGTGACGGGAGTGCAGATACGCAGTATTTT	CAWSDGSADTQYF
NA	once	TRBV28	TRBJ1-6	TGTGCCAGCAGCTTCGGGGCAAGCTCCTATAATTCACCCCTCCACTTT	CASSFGASSYNSPLHF
TRBD2	NA	TRBV12-3/TRBV12-4	TRBJ2-3	TGTGCCAGCAGCACTAGCGCCCACACAGATACGCAGTATTTT	CASSTSAHTDTQYF
NA	NA	TRBV7-7	TRBJ2-3	TGTGCCAGCAGCTTAGCCCTGGGACGAGATACGCAGTATTTT	CASSLALGRDTQYF
NA	few	TRBV10-3	TRBJ2-5	TGTGCCATCATGGCCGGGACCGAGGGAGTGGAGACCCAGTACTTC	CAIMAGTEGVETQYF
NA	NA	TRBV3-1	TRBJ2-7	TGTGCCAGCAGCCAGCTCTCCTACGAGAAGTACTTC	CASSQLSYEKYF
TRBD2	few	TRBV6-1	TRBJ2-7	TGTGCCAGCAAGCTAGCGGGGTACGAGCAGTACTTC	CASKLAGYEQYF
NA	few	TRBV20-1	TRBJ2-3	TGCAGTGCCTTTACAGCCCCAGATACGCAGTATTTT	CSAFTAPDTQYF
NA	NA	TRBV6-5	TRBJ1-2	TGTGCCAGCAGTTACGGAGGGGGGTCCTATGGCTACACCTTC	CASSYGGGSYGYTF
NA	NA	TRBV10-1	TRBJ2-1	TGCGCCAGCACGGACTCTAGAGCCTACAATGAGCAGTTCTTC	CASTDSRAYNEQFF
NA	NA	TRBV2	TRBJ2-3	TGTGCCAGCAGTGGAGCGTCGGGGGGCGGCACAGATACGCAGTATTTT	CASSGASGGGTDTQYF
NA	NA	TRBV3-1	TRBJ2-4	TGTGCCAGCAGTCTCCCGCCCACCCACGATTGTGAATCCTACTTC	CASSLPPTHDCESYF
TRBD1	NA	TRBV3-1	TRBJ1-1	TGTGCCAGCAGTCGACAGGGATCCGCGAACACTGAAGCTTTCTTT	CASSRQGSANTEAFF
NA	few	TRBV7-9	TRBJ2-6	TGTGCCAGCAGCTTACCGGCCAGCTCTGGGGCCAACGTCCTGACTTTC	CASSLPASSGANVLTF
TRBD2	NA	TRBV7-6	TRBJ2-1	TGTGCCAGCAGCACACGGGGAGGTAGCGGGGCCAGCTCCTACAATGAGCAGTTCTTC	CASSTRGGSGASSYNEQFF
NA	NA	TRBV11-3	TRBJ2-1	TGTGCCAGCAGCCGAACAGTGGACAATGAGCAGTTCTTC	CASSRTVDNEQFF
TRBD2	NA	TRBV5-1	TRBJ2-3	TGCGCCAGCAGCTTGCCGGCTAGCGGGGGGGGAGATACGCAGTATTTT	CASSLPASGGGDTQYF
NA	NA	TRBV20-1	TRBJ2-4	TGCAGTGCTAGTGGGAGTTTGAGAGGCAAAAACAGTCAGTACTTC	CSASGSLRGKNSQYF
TRBD2	few	TRBV6-1	TRBJ2-7	TGTGCCAGCAGTCTAGCGGGAGTGCTCGAGCAGTACTTC	CASSLAGVLEQYF
NA	few	TRBV7-2	TRBJ1-4	TGTGCCAGCAGCTTAATTGAGGGGTTCGGCGAAAAACTGTTTTTT	CASSLIEGFGEKLFF
TRBD2	few	TRBV5-1	TRBJ2-7	TGCGCCAGTGCCCGTCTAGCGGGGGGATCTTACGAGCAGTACTTC	CASARLAGGSYEQYF
NA	NA	TRBV11-1	TRBJ2-1	TGTGCCAGCAGCTGGACTACCGACTACAATGAGCAGTTCTTC	CASSWTTDYNEQFF
TRBD2	NA	TRBV3-1	TRBJ2-1	TGTGCCAGCAGCCACCGTGGGGGGGGCAATGAGCAGTTCTTC	CASSHRGGGNEQFF
TRBD2	few	TRBV20-1	TRBJ2-1	TGCAGTGCTAGCTCCGTCACTAGCGGGACTTTGGCCTACAATGAGCAGTTCTTC	CSASSVTSGTLAYNEQFF
NA	NA	TRBV2	TRBJ2-7	TGTGCCAGCAGACCCGACATGGGGCTCTTCTACGAGCAGTACTTC	CASRPDMGLFYEQYF